This T cell receptor beta chain comes out of a study of blood T cell repertoires in COVID-19. The V gene's germline CDR1 is MNHEY and CDR2 SMNVEV (reference sequence). V lost 1 base, J lost 10 bases, and 9 bases stayed unmatched. The CDR3 is made up of 16 amino acids. The study assigned cohorts using participant-reported clinical history. Profiled with immunoSEQ multiplex PCR; TCRdb holds only in-frame clones, not every one. The sample contains 490,000 or so clones, approximately 90% of which appear only once. The sequenced sample was PBMCs or T cells enriched from blood (not recorded which). The V call is TRBV27, the J call TRBJ1-6, with 8 nucleotides matching TRBD1. This TCR derives from a woman aged 55-70 years who had recovered from COVID-19. The CDR3 sequence is CASSLFLDRVGSPLHF. In DNA form, the CDR3 reads TGTGCCAGCAGTTTATTCCTGGACAGGGTCGGATCACCCCTCCACTTT.